Listed below are T cell receptor beta chains from one sample, sequenced in a study of T cell responses to AZD1222 COVID-19 vaccine. Libraries were prepared by immunoSEQ multiplex PCR; TCRdb keeps only in-frame clonotypes and omits some of them. The sample lists tens of thousands of clones; around nine tenths were seen once. Sequencing used peripheral blood, obtained on day 0 of MenACWY control vaccination. These receptors were obtained from an adult in good health. CDR3s include the opening cysteine and the closing phenylalanine or tryptophan.

>13|TRBV7-9|TRBJ1-1
CASRPGLNTEAFF
>16|TRBV19|TRBJ2-2
CASSPFSTEAGGELFF
>15|TRBV6-5|TRBJ2-5
CASSRGPVGQETQYF
>13|TRBV3-1/TRBV3-2|TRBJ2-1
CASSQITVGEQFF
>13|TRBV19|TRBJ2-1
CASSDRTYNEQFF
>15|TRBV3-1/TRBV3-2|TRBJ2-7
CASSQGLARSYEQYF
>16|TRBV2|TRBJ2-1
CASSYLAGGPWDEQFF
>14|TRBV29-1|TRBJ1-2
CSFLPVGQGYGYTF
>16|TRBV7-2|TRBJ2-7
CASSLVRTSGSREQYF
>15|TRBV11-2|TRBJ1-1
CASSSVVGGVTEAFF
>15|TRBV11-3|TRBJ2-7
CASSPAGQGAREQYF
>12|TRBV19|TRBJ2-1
CASSPYSSEQFF
>13|TRBV29-1|TRBJ2-7
CSVQLGTGLEQYF
>15|TRBV27|TRBJ1-1
CASSLTTGAGTEAFF
>15|TRBV5-1|TRBJ1-1
CASSDGTAVNTEAFF
>14|TRBV20-1|TRBJ1-6
CSASEGTGQTPLHF
>13|TRBV7-2|TRBJ2-3
CASSSSSTDTQYF
>14|TRBV11-1|TRBJ1-1
CASSFRAGGTEAFF
>14|TRBV27|TRBJ1-5
CASSLRPGNQPQHF
>13|TRBV7-2|TRBJ1-1
CASSTSGKVEAFF
>16|TRBV6-2/TRBV6-3|TRBJ1-5
CASSSGQGDPNQPQHF
>16|TRBV19|TRBJ1-5
CASSIPRQGVDQPQHF
>17|TRBV19|TRBJ2-1
CASSGRGSGPYYNEQFF
>17|TRBV28|TRBJ2-7
CASSFPSFRLGPGEQYF
>15|TRBV11-2|TRBJ2-2
CASSLVLQGAGELFF
>17|TRBV23-1|TRBJ1-5
CASSHPSYGLPNQPQHF
>13|TRBV6-6|TRBJ1-2
CASSTRQNYGYTF
>16|TRBV13|TRBJ2-5
CASSSPGTVFQETQYF
>12|TRBV2|TRBJ1-2
CASGWTADGYTF
>14|TRBV25-1|TRBJ1-1
CASSGALMNTEAFF
>15|TRBV6-5|TRBJ1-1
CASKESGQGASEAFF
>13|TRBV7-3|TRBJ1-3
CASSLDGTNTIYF
>18|TRBV5-6|TRBJ2-6
CASSRWTGEFSGANVLTF
>12|TRBV27|TRBJ1-6
CASSFPPGPLHF
>15|TRBV7-2|TRBJ2-7
CASSLGLAGGREQYF
>15|TRBV7-2|TRBJ1-2
CASSLAGGTDYGYTF
>15|TRBV6-5|TRBJ1-6
CASSSWKGLYSPLHF
>16|TRBV15|TRBJ1-1
CATSTGASFGNTEAFF
>14|TRBV15|TRBJ2-7
CATSRAGDDYEQYF
>12|TRBV7-2|TRBJ1-2
CASSWSSYGYTF
>14|TRBV27|TRBJ1-2
CARTKGELNYGYTF
>14|TRBV6-5|TRBJ1-1
CASSIGQLNTEAFF
>13|TRBV27|TRBJ1-1
CASSQGTGTEAFF
>14|TRBV9|TRBJ1-1
CASSVAYRGTEAFF
>13|TRBV5-4|TRBJ1-2
CASSPGGASGYTF
>14|TRBV4-3|TRBJ2-2
CASSHGTNTGELFF
>11|TRBV7-2|TRBJ1-2
CASSASQGYTF
>12|TRBV28|TRBJ2-7
CASSPPAYEQYF
>13|TRBV28|TRBJ1-1
CAAVSGVSTEAFF
>15|TRBV27|TRBJ2-2
CASSPGQVKTGELFF
>15|TRBV5-8|TRBJ1-6
CASSLSGSWNSPLHF
>11|TRBV30|TRBJ2-3
CAWGIQHTQYF
>15|TRBV19|TRBJ2-1
CASSRLAGAYNEQFF